This is a list of T cell receptor beta chains from one sample in a study of tissue T cells after allogeneic stem cell transplantation. TCRdb's table, derived via immunoSEQ multiplex PCR, lists solely in-frame clones and lacks some. The table records 25,000 to 30,000 clones, approximately 83% of them present only once. The input for sequencing was blood, taken before transplantation. Source of these receptors: a woman between 18 and 50 years old who later had graft-versus-host disease after an allogeneic stem cell transplant. CDR3s include the opening cysteine and the closing phenylalanine or tryptophan. A D gene is named only where the DNA matches it firmly. The size entry is marked missing in some rows and otherwise reads once, few, many or a size class.

clone_size,v_call,j_call,d_call,cdr3_aa,cdr3_nt
NA,TRBV19,TRBJ2-7,TRBD1,CASSAGPGQSSYEQYF,TGTGCCAGTAGTGCTGGGCCGGGACAGAGCTCCTACGAGCAGTACTTC
NA,TRBV2,TRBJ1-1,NA,CASSQYGSARGTEAFF,TGTGCCAGCAGTCAGTATGGCTCGGCGCGGGGCACTGAAGCTTTCTTT
NA,TRBV11-2,TRBJ2-1,TRBD1,CASSLNGLAGQGRFEQFF,TGTGCCAGCAGCTTAAATGGGTTGGCCGGACAGGGTCGGTTCGAGCAGTTCTTC
NA,TRBV3-1/TRBV3-2,TRBJ1-3,NA,CASSPGGGRSGNTIYF,TGTGCCAGCAGCCCGGGCGGGGGCCGGTCTGGAAACACCATATATTTT
NA,TRBV7-2,TRBJ2-1,NA,CASRDSGNSYNEQFF,TGTGCCAGCAGAGATAGCGGAAACTCCTACAATGAGCAGTTCTTC
NA,TRBV5-1,TRBJ2-1,TRBD2,CASSLGLAGGWYNEQFF,TGCGCCAGCAGCTTGGGTCTAGCGGGGGGATGGTACAATGAGCAGTTCTTC
NA,TRBV3-1/TRBV3-2,TRBJ2-5,NA,CASSQGASVGQETQYF,TGTGCCAGCAGCCAAGGGGCTAGCGTGGGCCAAGAGACCCAGTACTTC
once,TRBV11-3,TRBJ2-1,TRBD2,CASSLDMGGRANEQFF,TGTGCCAGCAGCTTAGATATGGGCGGGAGGGCCAATGAGCAGTTCTTC
NA,TRBV12-3/TRBV12-4,TRBJ2-2,NA,CASRPGHAGELFF,TGTGCCAGCAGGCCGGGACACGCCGGGGAGCTGTTTTTT
NA,TRBV10-3,TRBJ2-3,NA,CAIRASSHPDTQYF,TGTGCCATCAGGGCGTCTAGCCACCCAGATACGCAGTATTTT